In its sample, the clone carrying this TCR beta chain was seen a few times. Antigen unknown. Clones were read by immunoSEQ multiplex PCR, and TCRdb kept only the in-frame ones, dropping some. The data contain more than 30,000 clones, roughly 90% of them singletons. The source of the sample is a study of T cell responses to AZD1222 COVID-19 vaccine. General study points: The breadth and depth of Spike-specific TCRs increased once two AZD1222 doses had been given. Vaccine-associated CD4 TCRs ranged over spike, dominating at 160-218 and 743-854. Nearly half of unique spike-specific TCRs reportedly avoided B.1.351 and B.1.1.7 mutated regions.

The clonotype comes from an adult in good health. Sample: peripheral blood, taken on day 0 of AZD1222 vaccination.

The CDR3 region is CASSFLQWTGNDGYTF. Written as DNA, the CDR3 is TGTGCCAGCAGCTTCTTACAGTGGACAGGGAATGATGGCTACACCTTC. The J gene is TRBJ1-2, the V gene TRBV7-2; 8 positions match TRBD1. Germline CDR1 reads SGHTA; CDR2 reads FQGNSA. The CDR3 consists of 16 residues. V lost 3 bases to trimming and J lost 6 bases; unmatched junction nucleotides: 12.